Listed here are 20 T cell receptor beta chains from one sample, sequenced in a study of Ad26.COV2.S vaccination and SARS-CoV-2 variants (dated by TCRdb to the early 2020s). The treatment or condition label for this specimen denotes: some 20 received Ad26.COV2.S at low or high dose, single or two shots; 5 received placebo; per-sample allocation not given. Repertoires of vaccine and placebo recipients were sequenced from samples taken on day 63 after the first injection. The protocol used for the library was the immunoSEQ multiplex PCR assay. Drawn from immuneACCESS, this table holds only the in-frame rearrangements with V and J called that TCRdb kept. Clones are partly lost; checked studies trace under half to an unresolved V gene and leave the rest unexplained. The sample includes some 370,000 clones, with about 80% observed a single time. The ten biggest clones cover around 7.3% of the sample.

The specimen comprised peripheral blood, sampled in a trial of Ad26.COV2.S vaccine versus placebo. The receptor source for this set is a person between 18 and 65 years old who received the Ad26.COV2.S COVID-19 vaccine or a placebo.

This chain links TRBV4-1 with TRBJ2-4, with D uncertain. The V end lost 2 bases, the J end lost 0 bases, and 8 bases lay between the germline ends. The CDR3 length is 15 residues. Per the germline V gene, CDR1 is MGHRA and CDR2 is YSYEKL. CDR3 sequence: CASSQRTLAKNIQYF. The CDR3 DNA follows: TGCGCCAGCAGCCAACGGACGTTAGCCAAAAACATTCAGTACTTC.

The chain links TRBV6-5 to TRBJ2-1; no definite D call. The V end was cut by 6 bases, the J end by 6 bases, with 15 bases between. Germline V gives CDR1 MNHEY, CDR2 SVGAGI. The CDR3 consists of 14 residues. CDR3 loop: CASRRTARPNEQFF. In nucleotides, the CDR3 is TGTGCCAGCAGACGGACGGCCCGCCCCAATGAGCAGTTCTTC.

Here the CDR3 reads CASSPWGVFF. CDR3 sequence (DNA): TGTGCCAGCAGCCCCTGGGGCGTGTTCTTC. The V gene is TRBV7-9, the J gene TRBJ2-1; tentatively, D is TRBD1 (5 bases). With 5 bases removed from V and 15 bases from J, the gap between germline ends came to 11 bases. Germline CDR1 and CDR2: SEHNR and FQNEAQ (reference sequence). The CDR3 runs to 10 residues.

V gene TRBV4-2 combines with J gene TRBJ2-6; D is unresolved. The V end was cut by 5 bases, the J end by 0 bases, with 17 bases between. The CDR3 has 18 amino acids. Germline V CDR1 and CDR2: LGHNA, YNFKEQ. As DNA, the CDR3 is TGTGCCAGCAGCTTAGAGGTTTATCCAAACTCTGGGGCCAACGTCCTGACTTTC. This encodes CASSLEVYPNSGANVLTF.

The chain is built from TRBV19 and TRBJ1-6; TRBD1 aligns across 7 bases. Per germline, CDR1 LNHDA and CDR2 SQIVND (reference sequence). The CDR3 has 17 residues. V was clipped by 5 bases and J by 0 bases; unmatched bases: 7. DNA for the CDR3: TGTGCCAGTAGTCTCCGGACAGGTTTCTCCTATAATTCACCCCTCCACTTT. Encoded protein: CASSLRTGFSYNSPLHF.

The rearrangement joins TRBV5-1 to TRBJ1-1, with D unresolved. There are 11 residues in the CDR3. CDR1 is SGHRS and CDR2 is YFSETQ in the germline V gene. V was shortened by 4 bases and J by 2 bases, with 3 bases between the two germline ends. The CDR3 DNA reads as TGCGCCAGCAGCCGAAACACTGAAGCTTTCTTT. This gives the protein CASSRNTEAFF.

The chain is built from TRBV5-5 and TRBJ1-2; possibly TRBD1 for D (6 bases). V was clipped by 4 bases and J by 2 bases, with 15 bases between them. CDR1 is SGHKS and CDR2 is YYEKEE in the germline V gene (reference sequence). The length of the CDR3 is 15 residues. The CDR3 nucleotides are TGTGCCAGCAGCCGATTGGGGGCAGGAAACTATGGCTACACCTTC. It encodes CASSRLGAGNYGYTF.

This rearrangement joins TRBV3-1 (or the pseudogene TRBV3-2) to TRBJ1-2; the D is unclear. CDR1 and CDR2 (germline): LGHDT, YNNKEL (reference sequence). V was trimmed by 3 bases and J by 12 bases, leaving 14 bases between them. This CDR3 contains 12 residues. This chain's CDR3 is CASSQNTQSHTF. The DNA for the CDR3 is TGTGCCAGCAGCCAGAACACTCAGAGCCACACCTTC.

This clone was seen only a few times. CDR3 in DNA: TGTGCCAGCAGCCATGCCGGGACCCAGAGGGGCTACACCTTC. The encoded protein is CASSHAGTQRGYTF. The rearrangement joins TRBV7-9 to TRBJ1-2; weak D call: TRBD1 (5 bases). Trimming removed 5 bases at V and 8 bases at J, with 18 bases between. The CDR3 totals 14 residues. Germline V gene lookup returns CDR1 SEHNR and CDR2 FQNEAQ (reference sequence).

The chain has TRBV29-1 and TRBJ1-2; 7 bases align to TRBD1. Germline trimming cut 7 bases from V and 8 bases from J; bases unmatched to any gene: 7. CDR1 SQVTM and CDR2 ANQGSEA come from the germline V gene. The CDR3 runs 11 residues. The CDR3 DNA reads TGCAGCGCCGAGAGGGGGCGGGGCTACACCTTC. It specifies CSAERGRGYTF.

The V gene is TRBV4-2, the J gene TRBJ1-2, with 7 positions matching TRBD1. This CDR3 has 19 amino acids. CDR1 and CDR2 (germline): LGHNA, YNFKEQ. The ends lost 0 bases at V and 8 bases at J; junction bases unmatched: 21. DNA of the CDR3: TGTGCCAGCAGCCAAGATAGGGGGCTCATGGGCGGTTTGGGTCAAGGCTACACCTTC. This codes for CASSQDRGLMGGLGQGYTF.

CDR3 sequence (DNA): TGTGCCAGCAGCGGGGACGGAACCGGGGAGCTGTTTTTT. Translation: CASSGDGTGELFF. This sequence joins TRBV13 and TRBJ2-2, with D tentatively TRBD1 or TRBD2 (5 bases each). The CDR3 is 13 amino acids. Trimming took off 5 bases at V and 5 bases at J, with 9 bases between the two ends. Per germline, CDR1 PRHDT and CDR2 FYEKMQ (reference sequence).

The chain combines TRBV29-1 with TRBJ2-1, with D perhaps TRBD2 (6 bases). V lost 6 bases to trimming and J lost 8 bases, with 20 bases between them. Germline values: CDR1 SQVTM, CDR2 ANQGSEA. The CDR3 has 14 amino acids. The CDR3 DNA follows: TGCAGCGTCGGGAGACTAGAAGGGTTCGATGAGCAGTTCTTC. Protein: CSVGRLEGFDEQFF.

This clone was seen a few times. The V call is TRBV5-1, the J call TRBJ2-7; 7 bases map to TRBD1. The CDR3 totals 13 residues. V lost 2 bases and J lost 5; bases outside the gene matches: 4. Germline V gene sequence: CDR1 SGHRS, CDR2 YFSETQ. The CDR3 is CASSFYRGNEQYF. The CDR3 DNA is TGCGCCAGCAGCTTCTACAGGGGAAACGAGCAGTACTTC.

About this clone: Its ends do not fully match the called genes, so a read error is possible. This rearrangement joins TRBV7-9 to TRBJ2-7; D may be TRBD2 (6 bases). Germline CDR1 is SEHNR and CDR2 is FQNEAQ (reference sequence). The CDR3 extends over 12 amino acids. CDR3 protein: CASSVAVYEQYF. Written as DNA, the CDR3 is TGTGCCAGCAGCGTAGCGGTGTACGAGCAGTACTTC.

V gene TRBV3-1 (or the pseudogene TRBV3-2) combines with J gene TRBJ1-1, with TRBD1 as a possible D gene (5 bases). The V gene's germline CDR1 is LGHDT and CDR2 YNNKEL (reference sequence). The CDR3 consists of 14 residues. V dropped 1 base and J dropped 4 bases, with 10 bases sitting between them. CDR3 in DNA: TGTGCCAGCAGCCAAGTAGGGGTGGCCACTGAAGCTTTCTTT. Translated, it gives CASSQVGVATEAFF.

The chain combines TRBV4-2 with TRBJ2-1; D not certain. This CDR3 spans 14 amino acids. The germline V gene encodes CDR1 LGHNA and CDR2 YNFKEQ. The V gene lost 2 bases and the J gene lost 10 bases, with 15 bases spanning the gap. As DNA, the CDR3 is TGTGCCAGCAGCCAACTCGAGCGCCGGGTCGAGCAGTTCTTC. This encodes CASSQLERRVEQFF.

V usage is TRBV27 and J usage is TRBJ2-2, with D possibly matching TRBD2 (6 bases). Germline V gives CDR1 MNHEY, CDR2 SMNVEV (reference sequence). V was clipped by 7 bases and J by 5 bases, with 20 bases between them. The CDR3 covers 16 residues. The CDR3 region has the DNA TGTGCCAGCACCTTCGCAGGTGGGAGGATGACCGGGGAGCTGTTTTTT. Translated: CASTFAGGRMTGELFF.

V and J are TRBV6-6 and TRBJ1-2; unclear D gene. Trimming left V 0 bases short and J 7 bases short, with 3 bases between. The V gene's germline CDR1 is MNHNY and CDR2 SVGAGI (reference sequence). This CDR3 is 11 amino acids long. The DNA for the CDR3 is TGTGCCAGCAGTTACTCGAGTGGCTACACCTTC. It translates to CASSYSSGYTF.

The chain is built from TRBV5-1 and TRBJ2-7; D not certain. The CDR3 consists of 12 residues. The V gene's germline CDR1 is SGHRS and CDR2 YFSETQ. V lost 5 bases, J lost 5 bases, and 11 bases lay in between. For the CDR3, the DNA is TGCGCCAGCAGTGTGGCGTTTGACGAGCAGTACTTC. Its translation is CASSVAFDEQYF.